The TCR beta chain described here comes from a study of T cell responses to AZD1222 COVID-19 vaccine. Study-wide results and caveats: At 160-218 and 743-854, vaccine-associated CD4 TCRs were dominant, and they spanned spike. The donor group comprised mostly white British people and more females; the analysis possibly underestimated clonal diversity.

Pooled samples include second doses given at about 4 or 12 weeks. Profiling relied on immunoSEQ multiplex PCR, and the TCRdb table lists in-frame clones only, not all of them. The data hold nearly 55,000 clones, with around 92% observed a single time. Concerning this clone: Its antigen is currently unknown.

The V gene end was trimmed by 3 bases and the J gene end by 3 bases; junction bases not matched to a gene: 5. CDR1 is SGHRS, CDR2 YFSETQ, per germline. This CDR3 comprises 14 residues. The sample here was peripheral blood, taken 28 days after the second AZD1222 dose. The sequence came from an adult who received the AZD1222 COVID-19 vaccine. This chain uses TRBV5-1 with TRBJ2-5, with 7 positions matching TRBD1. The CDR3 nucleotides read TGCGCCAGCAGCTCATCGGGACAGAAAGAGACCCAGTACTTC. Translated, it gives CASSSSGQKETQYF.